Listed here is a single T cell receptor beta chain. The antigen is not known. This entry comes from a study of shared clonotypes between healthy human individuals. Sequencing was at deep level. The assay was immunoSEQ multiplex PCR, and TCRdb's table has in-frame clones only and misses some. The repertoire holds millions of clones, around 96% seen once, with 1.1% in the top ten. Naive CD8 populations comprised CD45RO-negative cells positively selected for CCR7, excluding terminally differentiated effector memory CD45RA+ cells. Participating donors were healthy, HIV-negative adults free of recent acute infections or vaccinations. J gave up 1 base and V 4 bases, and 9 bases lay outside the gene matches. Looked up from germline, CDR1 is SQVTM and CDR2 is ANQGSEA. The CDR3 spans 15 residues. Study findings and constraints: Naive subsets generally exceeded memory subsets in estimated richness.

The chain is built from TRBV29-1 and TRBJ1-1; the match to TRBD1 covers 7 bases. The sample taken for sequencing was naive CD8+ T cells sorted from blood. The sequence was obtained from a man aged 18 to 29 in good health. The DNA for the CDR3 is TGCAGCGTTGCCGGCGTCCCAGGGGGGAACACTGAAGCTTTCTTT. Translated: CSVAGVPGGNTEAFF.